The rows below give T cell receptor beta chains drawn from one sample of a study of cytomegalovirus exposure and HLA in healthy donors. Profiling relied on immunoSEQ multiplex PCR, and the TCRdb table lists in-frame clones only, not all of them. The sample has approximately 110,000 clones, less than 75% seen once. Sequencing was done on a sample of PBMCs. The receptors were sampled from a man aged 35-49 years in good health and CMV-seropositive. Both conserved end residues are part of each CDR3.

>TRBJ2-5|TRBV13|17
CASSKLSDRAYQETQYF
>TRBJ2-3|TRBV4-1|13
CASSPSWEDTQYF
>TRBJ2-1|TRBV30|12
CARTTRGNEQFF
>TRBJ1-1|TRBV28|15
CASRSSGQGKTEAFF
>TRBJ2-2|TRBV7-3|14
CASSPRLVSGELFF
>TRBJ2-3|TRBV9|13
CASSVEGADTQYF
>TRBJ2-7|TRBV7-2|14
CASSIGQGTYEQYF
>TRBJ2-1|TRBV2|19
CASSEGLAPDLSSYNEQFF
>TRBJ1-1|TRBV6-5|14
CASSYMDRGTEAFF
>TRBJ2-1|TRBV5-1|16
CASYLSSGSSYNEQFF
>TRBJ1-2|TRBV7-3|15
CASSLLPGQGYGYTF
>TRBJ2-1|TRBV27|14
CASTVGGGYNEQFF
>TRBJ2-7|TRBV5-1|12
CASRYTSDEQYF
>TRBJ2-1|TRBV19|16
CASSISGTSAYNEQFF
>TRBJ2-1|TRBV7-8|15
CASNARGLAGNEQFF
>TRBJ1-2|TRBV19|17
CASSFDRTGGLNYGYTF
>TRBJ1-2|TRBV5-1|17
CASSLAGQGSPWGGYTF
>TRBJ2-7|TRBV10-1|12
CASSESGGEQYF
>TRBJ2-7|TRBV7-6|13
CASSLNRAYEQYF
>TRBJ2-1|TRBV30|15
CAWDLRGSSYNEQFF
>TRBJ1-1|TRBV13|16
CASSLGIGGGWTEAFF
>TRBJ1-2|TRBV27|14
CASSFSGIRYGYTF
>TRBJ1-2|TRBV10-1|13
CASSESRDYGYTF
>TRBJ2-2|TRBV28|14
CASSPGLLGGELFF
>TRBJ1-2|TRBV5-1|13
CASSLEGDYGYTF
>TRBJ1-1|TRBV5-1|13
CASSLTGDTEAFF
>TRBJ2-2|TRBV6-1|14
CASSAGGWTGELFF
>TRBJ2-5|TRBV6-1|12
CASSEEGVTQYF